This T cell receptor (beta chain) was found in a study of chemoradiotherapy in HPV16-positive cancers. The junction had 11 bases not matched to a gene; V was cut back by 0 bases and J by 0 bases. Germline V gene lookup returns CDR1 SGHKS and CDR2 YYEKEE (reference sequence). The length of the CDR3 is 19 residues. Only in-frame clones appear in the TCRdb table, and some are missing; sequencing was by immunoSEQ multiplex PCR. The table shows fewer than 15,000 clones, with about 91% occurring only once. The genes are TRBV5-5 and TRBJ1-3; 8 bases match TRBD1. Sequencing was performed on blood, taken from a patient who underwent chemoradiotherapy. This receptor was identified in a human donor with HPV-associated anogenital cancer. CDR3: CASSLEWTGKLSSGNTIYF. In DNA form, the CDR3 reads TGTGCCAGCAGCTTGGAGTGGACAGGGAAACTCTCCTCTGGAAACACCATATATTTT.